This T cell receptor beta chain was profiled in a study of blood T cell repertoires in COVID-19. Overall study: The study drew acute and convalescent COVID-19 samples from the United States, Italy and Spain.

Trimming shortened V by 4 bases and J by 6 bases, and 15 bases separated the two germline ends. The CDR3 is made up of 14 amino acids. Germline loops: CDR1 SEHNR, CDR2 FQNEAQ (reference sequence). This clone has just a few counts. The authors' processing: Estimation of nucleated cell counts was performed using reference gene primer amplification. Sequencing was performed with immunoSEQ multiplex PCR; in TCRdb, only in-frame clones are kept and a portion is missing. That table gives V, J and clone size, and the DNA gave D and trimming. The sample carries around 230,000 clones, about nine tenths recorded once.

The chain combines TRBV7-9 with TRBJ1-1; D possibly corresponds to TRBD1 (6 bases). This sequence was found in a man aged 45-65 years with COVID-19, enrolled during active disease. Material: peripheral blood. In DNA form, the CDR3 reads TGTGCCAGCAGCTCGACAGGACCCGTAGCTGAAGCTTTCTTT. It encodes CASSSTGPVAEAFF.